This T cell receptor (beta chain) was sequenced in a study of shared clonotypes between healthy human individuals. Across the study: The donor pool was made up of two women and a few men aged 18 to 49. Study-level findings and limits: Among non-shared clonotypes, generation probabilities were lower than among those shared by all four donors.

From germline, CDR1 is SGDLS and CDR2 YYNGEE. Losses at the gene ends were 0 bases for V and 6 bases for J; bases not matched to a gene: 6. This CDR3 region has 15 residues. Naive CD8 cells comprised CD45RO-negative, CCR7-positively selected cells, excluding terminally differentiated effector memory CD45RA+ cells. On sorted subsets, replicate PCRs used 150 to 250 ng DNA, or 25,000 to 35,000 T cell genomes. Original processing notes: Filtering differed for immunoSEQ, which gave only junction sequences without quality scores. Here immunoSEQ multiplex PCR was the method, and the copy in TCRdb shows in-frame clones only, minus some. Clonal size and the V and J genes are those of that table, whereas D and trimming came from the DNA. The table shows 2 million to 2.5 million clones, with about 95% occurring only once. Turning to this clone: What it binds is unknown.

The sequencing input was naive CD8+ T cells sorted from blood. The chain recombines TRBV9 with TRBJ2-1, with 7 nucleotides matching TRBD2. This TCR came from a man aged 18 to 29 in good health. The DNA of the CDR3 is TGTGCCAGCAGCGTAGAGGGACTAACGGGCAATGAGCAGTTCTTC. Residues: CASSVEGLTGNEQFF.